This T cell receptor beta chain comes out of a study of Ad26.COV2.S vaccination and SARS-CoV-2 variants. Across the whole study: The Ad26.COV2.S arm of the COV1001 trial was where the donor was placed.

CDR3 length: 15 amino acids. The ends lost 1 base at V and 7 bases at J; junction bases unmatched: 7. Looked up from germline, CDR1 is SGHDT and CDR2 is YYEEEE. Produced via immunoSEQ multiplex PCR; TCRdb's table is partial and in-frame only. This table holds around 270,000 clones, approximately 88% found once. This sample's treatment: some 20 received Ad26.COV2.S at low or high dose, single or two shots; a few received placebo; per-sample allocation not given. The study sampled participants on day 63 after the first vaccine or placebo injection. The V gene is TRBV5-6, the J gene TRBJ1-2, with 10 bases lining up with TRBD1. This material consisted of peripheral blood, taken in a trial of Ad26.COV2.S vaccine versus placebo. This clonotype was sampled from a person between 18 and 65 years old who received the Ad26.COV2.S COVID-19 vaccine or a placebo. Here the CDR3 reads CASSLKGQGFGGYTF. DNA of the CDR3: TGTGCCAGCAGCTTGAAGGGACAGGGGTTCGGTGGCTACACCTTC.